This TCR beta chain was captured in a study of blood T cells in healthy people across ages. For the second PCR, which ran for about 7 to 12 cycles, a sample-barcoded 5' primer and a J-beta primer mix were used. Via MiXCR, TCRdb re-called the 5' RACE reads, giving one row per CDR3 protein. The sample includes approximately 830,000 distinct CDR3 sequences, 62% of them seen just once. Per germline, CDR1 SNHLY and CDR2 FYNNEI. J lost 0 bases, V lost 3 bases, and 1 base had no gene match. This CDR3 has 14 amino acids. This receptor was obtained from a man aged 30-40 years in good health. The rearrangement uses TRBV2 and TRBJ1-1; TRBD1 agrees at 7 bases. The source material was blood. The CDR3, as DNA: TGTGCCAGCAGTGACGACAGGGTGAACACTGAAGCTTTCTTT. Translation gives CASSDDRVNTEAFF. Looking up the rest from reference TRBV2 and TRBJ1-1 gives the full variable domain: EPEVTQTPSHQVTQMGQEVILRCVPISNHLYFYWYRQILGQKVEFLVSFYNNEISEKSEIFDDQFSVERPDGSNFTLKIRSTKLEDSAMYFCASSDDRVNTEAFFGQGTRLTVV.